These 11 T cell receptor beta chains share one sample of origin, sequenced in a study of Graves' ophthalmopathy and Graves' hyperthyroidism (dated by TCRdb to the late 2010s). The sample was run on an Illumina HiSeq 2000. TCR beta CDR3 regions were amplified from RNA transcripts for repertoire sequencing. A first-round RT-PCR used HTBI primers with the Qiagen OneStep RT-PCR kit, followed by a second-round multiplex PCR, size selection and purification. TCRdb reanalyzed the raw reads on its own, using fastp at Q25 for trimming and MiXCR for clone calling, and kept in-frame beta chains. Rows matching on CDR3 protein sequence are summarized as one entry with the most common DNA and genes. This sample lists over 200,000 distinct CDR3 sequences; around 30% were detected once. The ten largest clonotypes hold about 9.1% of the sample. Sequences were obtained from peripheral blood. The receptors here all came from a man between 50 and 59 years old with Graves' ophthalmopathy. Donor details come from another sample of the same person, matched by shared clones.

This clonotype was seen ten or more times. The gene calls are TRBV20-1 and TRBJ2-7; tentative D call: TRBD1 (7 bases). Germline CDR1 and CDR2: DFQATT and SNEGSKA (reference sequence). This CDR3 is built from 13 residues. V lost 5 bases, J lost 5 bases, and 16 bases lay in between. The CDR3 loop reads CSALGEDRHEQYF. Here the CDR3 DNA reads TGCAGTGCTCTAGGGGAGGACAGGCACGAGCAGTACTTC.

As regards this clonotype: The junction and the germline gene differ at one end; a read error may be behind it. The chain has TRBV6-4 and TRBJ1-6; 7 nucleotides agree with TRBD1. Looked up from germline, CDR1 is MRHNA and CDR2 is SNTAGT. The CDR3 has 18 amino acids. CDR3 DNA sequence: TGTGCCAGCAGTTACTCCTCGACAGGGAGCTCCTATAATTCACCCCTCCACTTT. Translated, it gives CASSYSSTGSSYNSPLHF.

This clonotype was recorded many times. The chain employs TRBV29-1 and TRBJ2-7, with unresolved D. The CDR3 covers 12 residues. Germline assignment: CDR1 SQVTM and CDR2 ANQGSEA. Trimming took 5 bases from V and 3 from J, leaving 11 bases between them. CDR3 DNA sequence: TGCAGCGTTTGTTCGGTCGGCTACGAGCAGTACTTC. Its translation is CSVCSVGYEQYF.

The CDR3: CASSLGSGGTEAFF. CDR3 DNA sequence: TGTGCCAGCAGTTTGGGGTCAGGCGGCACTGAAGCTTTCTTT. The V call is TRBV12-3 or TRBV12-4, the J call TRBJ1-1; D is uncertain. V lost 3 bases and J 4 bases, leaving 12 bases between the germline ends. The CDR3 totals 14 residues.

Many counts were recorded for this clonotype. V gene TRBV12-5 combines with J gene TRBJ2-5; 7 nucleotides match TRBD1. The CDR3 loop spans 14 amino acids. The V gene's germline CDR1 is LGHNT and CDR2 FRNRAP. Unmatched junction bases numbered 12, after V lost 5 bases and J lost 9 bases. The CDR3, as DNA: TGTGCTAGTGGTCCATCGGACAGGCCCAGGTCCCAGTACTTC. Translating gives CASGPSDRPRSQYF.

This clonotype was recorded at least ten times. CDR3 in amino acids: CASRGGEGEQYF. The CDR3 DNA reads TGCGCCAGCCGGGGGGGGGAAGGCGAGCAGTACTTC. The chain combines TRBV5-1 with TRBJ2-7; 8 bases are shared with TRBD2. This CDR3 comprises 12 residues. CDR1 is SGHRS and CDR2 is YFSETQ in the germline V gene. The ends lost 7 bases at V and 6 bases at J; junction bases unmatched: 6.

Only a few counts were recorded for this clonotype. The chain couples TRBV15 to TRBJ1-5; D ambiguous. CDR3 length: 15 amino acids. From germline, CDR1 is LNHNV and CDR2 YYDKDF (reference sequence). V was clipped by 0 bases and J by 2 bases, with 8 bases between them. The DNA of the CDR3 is TGTGCCACCAGCAGAGATGGGGATGGCAATCAGCCCCAGCATTTT. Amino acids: CATSRDGDGNQPQHF.

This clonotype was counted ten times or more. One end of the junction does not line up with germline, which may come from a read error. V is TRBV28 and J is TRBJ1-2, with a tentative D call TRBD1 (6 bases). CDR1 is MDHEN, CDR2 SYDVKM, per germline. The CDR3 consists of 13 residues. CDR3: CAANREYIYGYAF. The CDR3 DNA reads TGTGCCGCAAACAGGGAATATATCTATGGCTACGCCTTC.

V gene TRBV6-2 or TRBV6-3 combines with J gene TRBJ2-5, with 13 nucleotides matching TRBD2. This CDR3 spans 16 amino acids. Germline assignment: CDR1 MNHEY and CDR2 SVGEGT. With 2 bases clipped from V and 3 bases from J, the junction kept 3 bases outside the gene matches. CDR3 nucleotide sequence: TGTGCCAGCAGTTACCCCGGACTAGCGGGAGAAGAGACCCAGTACTTC. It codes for CASSYPGLAGEETQYF.

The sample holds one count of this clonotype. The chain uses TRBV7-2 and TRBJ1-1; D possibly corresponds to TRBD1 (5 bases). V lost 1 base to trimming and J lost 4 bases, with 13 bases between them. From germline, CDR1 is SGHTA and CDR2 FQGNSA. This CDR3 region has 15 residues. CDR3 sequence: CASSLGFAGRTEAFF. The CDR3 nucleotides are TGTGCCAGCAGCTTAGGGTTTGCGGGACGCACTGAAGCTTTCTTT.

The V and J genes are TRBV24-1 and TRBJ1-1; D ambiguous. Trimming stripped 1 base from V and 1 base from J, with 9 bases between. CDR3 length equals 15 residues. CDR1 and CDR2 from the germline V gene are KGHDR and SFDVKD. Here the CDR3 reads CATSDLRASNTEAFF. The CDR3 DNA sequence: TGTGCCACCAGTGATTTAAGGGCCTCGAACACTGAAGCTTTCTTT.